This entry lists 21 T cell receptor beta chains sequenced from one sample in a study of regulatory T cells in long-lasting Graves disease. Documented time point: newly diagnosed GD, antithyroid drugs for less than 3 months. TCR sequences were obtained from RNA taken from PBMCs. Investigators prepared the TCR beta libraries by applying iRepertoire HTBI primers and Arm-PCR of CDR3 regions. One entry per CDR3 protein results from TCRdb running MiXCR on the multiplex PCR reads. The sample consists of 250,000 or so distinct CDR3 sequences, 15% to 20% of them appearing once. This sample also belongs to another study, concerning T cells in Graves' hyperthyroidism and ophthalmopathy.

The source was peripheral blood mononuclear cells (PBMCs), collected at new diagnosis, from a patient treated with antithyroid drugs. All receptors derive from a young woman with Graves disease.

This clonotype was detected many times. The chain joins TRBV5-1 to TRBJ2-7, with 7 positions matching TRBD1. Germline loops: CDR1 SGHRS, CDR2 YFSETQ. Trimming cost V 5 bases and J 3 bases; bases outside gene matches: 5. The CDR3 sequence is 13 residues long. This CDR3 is CASRGQLGYEQYF. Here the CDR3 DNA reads TGCGCCAGCAGGGGACAGCTGGGCTACGAGCAGTACTTC.

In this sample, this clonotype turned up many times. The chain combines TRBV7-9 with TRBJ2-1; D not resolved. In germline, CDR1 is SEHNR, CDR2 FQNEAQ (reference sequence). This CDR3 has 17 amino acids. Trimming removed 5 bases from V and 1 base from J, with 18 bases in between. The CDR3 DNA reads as TGTGCCAGCAGCGGTTCGGGCCCCAAAGTTTCCTACAATGAGCAGTTCTTC. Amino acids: CASSGSGPKVSYNEQFF.

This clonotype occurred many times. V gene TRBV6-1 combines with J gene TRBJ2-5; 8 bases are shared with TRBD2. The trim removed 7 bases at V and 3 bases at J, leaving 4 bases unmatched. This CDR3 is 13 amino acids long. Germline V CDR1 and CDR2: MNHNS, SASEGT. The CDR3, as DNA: TGTGCCAGCAAGCTAGCGGGTAAAGAGACCCAGTACTTC. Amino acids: CASKLAGKETQYF.

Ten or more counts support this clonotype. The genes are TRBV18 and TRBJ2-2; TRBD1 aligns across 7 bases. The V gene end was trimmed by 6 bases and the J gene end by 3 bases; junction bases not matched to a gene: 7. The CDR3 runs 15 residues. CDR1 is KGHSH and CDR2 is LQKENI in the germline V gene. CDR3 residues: CASSSRQGDTGELFF. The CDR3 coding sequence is TGTGCCAGCTCGAGCCGACAGGGAGACACCGGGGAGCTGTTTTTT.

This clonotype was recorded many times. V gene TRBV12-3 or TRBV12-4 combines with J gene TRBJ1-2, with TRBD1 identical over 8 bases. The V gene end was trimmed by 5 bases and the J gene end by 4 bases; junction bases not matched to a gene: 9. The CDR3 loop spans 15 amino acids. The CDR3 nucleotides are TGTGCCAGCAGTACCGTAAACAGGGGGGGCTATGGCTACACCTTC. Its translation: CASSTVNRGGYGYTF.

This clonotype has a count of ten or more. This CDR3 is CASRGDDYGYTF. The DNA of the CDR3 is TGTGCCAGCAGAGGGGATGACTATGGCTACACCTTC. The chain couples TRBV6-1 to TRBJ1-2; D is perhaps TRBD1 (5 bases). This CDR3 spans 12 amino acids. Germline V lookup: CDR1 MNHNS, CDR2 SASEGT. The V end was cut by 6 bases, the J end by 3 bases, with 8 bases between.

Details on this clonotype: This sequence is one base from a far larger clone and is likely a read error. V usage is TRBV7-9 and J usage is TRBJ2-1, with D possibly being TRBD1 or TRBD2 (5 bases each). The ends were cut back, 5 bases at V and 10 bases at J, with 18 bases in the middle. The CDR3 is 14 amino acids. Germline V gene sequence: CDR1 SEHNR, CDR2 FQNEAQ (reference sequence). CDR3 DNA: TGTGCCAGCAGCCCCGGGACCTCCATGTACGAGCAGTTCTTC. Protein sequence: CASSPGTSMYEQFF.

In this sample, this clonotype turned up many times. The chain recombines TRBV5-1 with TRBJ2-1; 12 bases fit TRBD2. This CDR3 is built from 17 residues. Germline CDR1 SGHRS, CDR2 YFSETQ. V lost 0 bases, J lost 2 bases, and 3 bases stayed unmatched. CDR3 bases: TGCGCCAGCAGCTTGGAGGCTAGCGGGGGGGCCTACAATGAGCAGTTCTTC. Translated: CASSLEASGGAYNEQFF.

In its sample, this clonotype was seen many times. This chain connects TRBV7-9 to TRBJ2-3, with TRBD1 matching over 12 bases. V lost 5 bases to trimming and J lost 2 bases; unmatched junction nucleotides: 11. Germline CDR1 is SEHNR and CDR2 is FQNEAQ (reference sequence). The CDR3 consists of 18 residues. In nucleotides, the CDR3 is TGTGCCAGCAGCACCCTCCGGGACAGGGGGCGCAACACAGATACGCAGTATTTT. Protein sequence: CASSTLRDRGRNTDTQYF.

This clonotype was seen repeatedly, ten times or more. CDR3 residues: CASSWGRDPERETQYF. DNA of the CDR3: TGTGCCAGCAGCTGGGGCCGGGACCCAGAGCGAGAGACCCAGTACTTC. This chain links TRBV7-3 with TRBJ2-5; D is tentatively TRBD1 or TRBD2 (5 bases each). The CDR3 consists of 16 residues. Trimming left V 4 bases short and J 4 bases short, with 19 bases between. Germline lookup yields CDR1 SGHTA and CDR2 FQGTGA. The entire variable domain, with the rest obtained from reference TRBV7-3 and TRBJ2-5, is as follows: GAGVSQTPSNKVTEKGKYVELRCDPISGHTALYWYRQSLGQGPEFLIYFQGTGAADDSGLPNDRFFAVRPEGSVSTLKIQRTERGDSAVYLCASSWGRDPERETQYFGPGTRLLVL.

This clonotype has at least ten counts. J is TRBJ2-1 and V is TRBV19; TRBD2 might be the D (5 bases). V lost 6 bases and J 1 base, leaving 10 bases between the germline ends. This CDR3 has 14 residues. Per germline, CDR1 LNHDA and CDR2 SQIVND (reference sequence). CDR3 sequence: CASRTTISYNEQFF. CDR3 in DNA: TGTGCCAGTAGGACTACCATATCCTACAATGAGCAGTTCTTC.

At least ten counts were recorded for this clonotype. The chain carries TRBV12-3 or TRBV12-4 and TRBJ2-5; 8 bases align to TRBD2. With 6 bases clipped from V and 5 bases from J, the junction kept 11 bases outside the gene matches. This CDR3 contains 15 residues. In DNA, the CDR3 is TGTGCCAGCAGGCCAACACGGGGGGGCCGGGAGACCCAGTACTTC. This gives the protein CASRPTRGGRETQYF.

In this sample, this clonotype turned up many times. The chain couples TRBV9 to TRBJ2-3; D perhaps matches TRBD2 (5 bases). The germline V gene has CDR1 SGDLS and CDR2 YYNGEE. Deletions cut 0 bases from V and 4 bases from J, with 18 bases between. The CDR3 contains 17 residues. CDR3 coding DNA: TGTGCCAGCAGCGTAGCTACGGAGGTGTTTCGTGCAGATACGCAGTATTTT. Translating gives CASSVATEVFRADTQYF. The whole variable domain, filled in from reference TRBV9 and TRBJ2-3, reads DSGVTQTPKHLITATGQRVTLRCSPRSGDLSVYWYQQSLDQGLQFLIQYYNGEERAKGNILERFSAQQFPDLHSELNLSSLELGDSALYFCASSVATEVFRADTQYFGPGTRLTVL.

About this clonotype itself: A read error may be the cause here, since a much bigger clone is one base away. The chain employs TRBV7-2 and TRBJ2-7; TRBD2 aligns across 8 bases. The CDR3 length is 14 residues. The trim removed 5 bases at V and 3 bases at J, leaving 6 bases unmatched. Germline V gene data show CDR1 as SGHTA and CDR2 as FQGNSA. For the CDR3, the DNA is TGTGCCAGCAGCCTCCGGGGGGGCATCTACGAGCAGTACTTC. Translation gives CASSLRGGIYEQYF. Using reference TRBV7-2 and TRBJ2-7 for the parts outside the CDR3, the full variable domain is GAGVSQSPSNKVTEKGKDVELRCDPISGHTALYWYRQSLGQGLEFLIYFQGNSAPDKSGLPSDRFSAERTGGSVSTLTIQRTQQEDSAVYLCASSLRGGIYEQYFGPGTRLTVT.

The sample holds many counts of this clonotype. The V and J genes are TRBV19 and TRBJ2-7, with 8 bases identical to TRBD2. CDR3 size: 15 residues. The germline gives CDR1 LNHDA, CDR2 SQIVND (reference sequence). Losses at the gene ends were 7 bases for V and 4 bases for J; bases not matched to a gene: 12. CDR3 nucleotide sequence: TGTGCCAGTACCAAAGCGGGGGCGCTCCCTTACGAGCAGTACTTC. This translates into CASTKAGALPYEQYF.

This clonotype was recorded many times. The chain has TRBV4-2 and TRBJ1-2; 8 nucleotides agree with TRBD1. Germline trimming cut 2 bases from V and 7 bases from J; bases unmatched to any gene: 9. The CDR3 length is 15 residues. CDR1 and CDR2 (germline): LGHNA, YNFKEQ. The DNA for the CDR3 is TGTGCCAGCAGCCAAACGATGGACAGGGCGTCTGGCTACACCTTC. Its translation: CASSQTMDRASGYTF.

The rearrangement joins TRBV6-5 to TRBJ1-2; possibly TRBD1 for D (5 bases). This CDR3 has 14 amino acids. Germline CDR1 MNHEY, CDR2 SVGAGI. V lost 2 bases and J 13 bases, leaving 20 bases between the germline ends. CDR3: CASSYPPGGARSTF. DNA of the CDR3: TGTGCCAGCAGTTACCCCCCGGGCGGGGCTAGGAGCACCTTC.

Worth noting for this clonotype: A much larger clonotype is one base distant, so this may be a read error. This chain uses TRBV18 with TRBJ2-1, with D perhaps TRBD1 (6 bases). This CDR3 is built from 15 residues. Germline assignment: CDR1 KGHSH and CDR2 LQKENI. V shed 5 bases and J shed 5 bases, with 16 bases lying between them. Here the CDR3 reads CASSTGTRGHNEQFF. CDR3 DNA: TGTGCCAGCTCAACCGGGACAAGGGGCCACAATGAGCAGTTCTTC.

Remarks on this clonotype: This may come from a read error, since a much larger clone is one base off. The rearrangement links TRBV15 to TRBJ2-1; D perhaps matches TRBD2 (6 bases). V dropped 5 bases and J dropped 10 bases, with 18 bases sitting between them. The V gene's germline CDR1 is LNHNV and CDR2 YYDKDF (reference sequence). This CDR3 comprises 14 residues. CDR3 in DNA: TGTGCCACCAGCCGCGCGGGGCGAGACTACGAGCAGTTCTTC. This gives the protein CATSRAGRDYEQFF.

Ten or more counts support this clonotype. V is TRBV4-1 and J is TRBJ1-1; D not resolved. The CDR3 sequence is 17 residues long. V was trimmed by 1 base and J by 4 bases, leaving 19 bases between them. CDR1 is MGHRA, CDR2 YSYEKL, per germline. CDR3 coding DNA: TGCGCCAGCAGCCAAGCCCCACATGGAGCATCGGGCACTGAAGCTTTCTTT. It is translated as CASSQAPHGASGTEAFF.

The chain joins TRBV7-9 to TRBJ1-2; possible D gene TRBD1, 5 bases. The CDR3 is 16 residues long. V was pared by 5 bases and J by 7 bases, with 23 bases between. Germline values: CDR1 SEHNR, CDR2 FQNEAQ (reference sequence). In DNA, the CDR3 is TGTGCCAGCAGCCTACCGATGGGGCAGGGTCGCATTGGCTACACCTTC. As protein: CASSLPMGQGRIGYTF.